The 14 T cell receptor beta chains listed next were all sequenced from one sample in a study of blood T cell repertoires in COVID-19. The method was immunoSEQ multiplex PCR; TCRdb's version includes in-frame clones alone and lacks a portion of them. The sample contains fewer than 250,000 clones, approximately 90% of which appear only once. The sample comprised peripheral blood. These receptors all stem from a human donor in a cohort sampled during active COVID-19.

V usage is TRBV6-2 or TRBV6-3 and J usage is TRBJ2-2; TRBD1 matches at 8 bases. CDR3 length: 15 residues. The V gene end was trimmed by 6 bases and the J gene end by 4 bases; junction bases not matched to a gene: 7. CDR1 MNHEY and CDR2 SVGEGT come from the germline V gene. CDR3 region: CASSYRGQATGELFF. In DNA form, the CDR3 reads TGTGCCAGCAGCTATCGGGGACAGGCCACCGGGGAGCTGTTTTTT.

The V and J genes are TRBV9 and TRBJ2-3, with TRBD1 matching over 8 bases. CDR1 SGDLS and CDR2 YYNGEE come from the germline V gene. The CDR3 totals 16 residues. Losses at the gene ends were 2 bases for V and 2 bases for J; bases not matched to a gene: 7. CDR3 sequence (DNA): TGTGCCAGCAGCGTCGAGCAGGGGGCTTACACAGATACGCAGTATTTT. This gives the protein CASSVEQGAYTDTQYF.

The chain links TRBV6-2 or TRBV6-3 to TRBJ2-2; the match to TRBD1 covers 12 bases. CDR3 length: 17 amino acids. V dropped 5 bases and J dropped 4; count of bases not matched to a gene: 8. The V gene's germline CDR1 is MNHEY and CDR2 SVGEGT. In nucleotides, the CDR3 is TGTGCCAGCAGTGACCCGCCGGGACAGGGGGCCACCGGGGAGCTGTTTTTT. Translating gives CASSDPPGQGATGELFF.

The V call is TRBV3-1 (or the pseudogene TRBV3-2), the J call TRBJ2-3, with D uncertain. CDR1 and CDR2 from the germline V gene are LGHDT and YNNKEL (reference sequence). The V end was cut by 4 bases, the J end by 0 bases, with 11 bases between. The CDR3 has 15 amino acids. DNA for the CDR3: TGTGCCAGCAGCCGTGCCCTTACAAGCACAGATACGCAGTATTTT. Protein product: CASSRALTSTDTQYF.

This rearrangement joins TRBV4-3 to TRBJ1-6, with a tentative D call TRBD1 (5 bases). Germline CDR1 is LGHNA and CDR2 is YSLEER. The CDR3 runs 15 residues. Trimming removed 0 bases at V and 8 bases at J, with 11 bases between. CDR3 DNA: TGCGCCAGCAGCCAAGAGGTAACAGGACATTCACCCCTCCACTTT. Translating it yields CASSQEVTGHSPLHF.

The V call is TRBV6-5, the J call TRBJ2-7; 11 bases agree with TRBD1. Per germline, CDR1 MNHEY and CDR2 SVGAGI. This CDR3 has 15 amino acids. V trimming: 5 bases; J trimming: 2 bases; junction bases outside the gene matches: 5. The DNA for the CDR3 is TGTGCCAGCAGTCCCCGGGACAGGGGGACCTACGAGCAGTACTTC. Its translation: CASSPRDRGTYEQYF.

CDR3 region: CASSLLGQGGQPQHF. The DNA of the CDR3 is TGTGCCAGCAGCTTACTCGGGCAGGGTGGGCAGCCCCAGCATTTT. V and J are TRBV7-2 and TRBJ1-5; D might be TRBD1 (5 bases). The germline gives CDR1 SGHTA, CDR2 FQGNSA. V was trimmed by 2 bases and J by 7 bases, leaving 15 bases between them. The CDR3 has 15 amino acids.

This rearrangement joins TRBV27 to TRBJ1-1; 9 bases are shared with TRBD1. Per the germline V gene, CDR1 is MNHEY and CDR2 is SMNVEV (reference sequence). The CDR3 sequence is 15 residues long. The V gene end was trimmed by 6 bases and the J gene end by 4 bases; junction bases not matched to a gene: 9. CDR3 residues: CASRRDRVIGTEAFF. For the CDR3, the DNA is TGTGCCAGCAGGAGGGACAGGGTTATAGGCACTGAAGCTTTCTTT.

The V call is TRBV3-1 (or the pseudogene TRBV3-2), the J call TRBJ1-4; 9 nucleotides match TRBD1. The V gene's germline CDR1 is LGHDT and CDR2 YNNKEL (reference sequence). Trimming took 7 bases from V and 4 from J; bases not matched to a gene: 7. The CDR3 is 15 amino acids. The CDR3 spells CASTLTGGDNEKLFF. Here the CDR3 DNA reads TGTGCCAGCACCTTGACAGGGGGTGATAATGAAAAACTGTTTTTT.

The J gene is TRBJ2-1, the V gene TRBV19; 12 bases match TRBD2. J gave up 9 bases and V 4 bases, and 10 bases lay outside the gene matches. CDR3 length equals 16 residues. Germline V gene data show CDR1 as LNHDA and CDR2 as SQIVND (reference sequence). CDR3 sequence: CASSTLGTSGWAEQFF. The CDR3 DNA sequence: TGTGCCAGTAGTACCTTAGGGACTAGCGGGTGGGCTGAGCAGTTCTTC.

The V and J genes are TRBV11-2 and TRBJ1-6; D call uncertain. Trimming cost V 0 bases and J 7 bases, with 4 bases left between them. This CDR3 is built from 13 residues. Germline V CDR1 and CDR2: SGHAT, FQNNGV. The CDR3 coding sequence is TGTGCCAGCAGCTTAGAGCGAAATTCACCCCTCCACTTT. Translating gives CASSLERNSPLHF.

V and J are TRBV10-3 and TRBJ1-1; D ambiguous. The V gene's germline CDR1 is ENHRY and CDR2 SYGVKD. Trimming removed 7 bases at V and 2 bases at J, with 17 bases between. This CDR3 spans 15 amino acids. In nucleotides, the CDR3 is TGTGCCATCATCCCCTCACCCGGGGTAAACACTGAAGCTTTCTTT. Amino acids: CAIIPSPGVNTEAFF.

V and J are TRBV6-2 or TRBV6-3 and TRBJ2-7; TRBD1 might be the D (6 bases). Germline assignment: CDR1 MNHEY and CDR2 SVGEGT. Trimming removed 5 bases at V and 3 bases at J, with 11 bases between. The CDR3 spans 13 residues. The CDR3 region is CASSGGNLYEQYF. DNA for the CDR3: TGTGCCAGCAGTGGGGGCAACCTCTACGAGCAGTACTTC.

The chain links TRBV6-2 or TRBV6-3 to TRBJ2-5; 10 nucleotides match TRBD1. V was clipped by 2 bases and J by 4 bases; unmatched bases: 1. The V gene's germline CDR1 is MNHEY and CDR2 SVGEGT. CDR3 size: 14 residues. Here the CDR3 reads CASSYGQGVETQYF. Here the CDR3 DNA reads TGTGCCAGCAGTTACGGACAGGGGGTAGAGACCCAGTACTTC.